These 23 T cell receptor beta chains were sequenced from one sample in a study of cytomegalovirus exposure and HLA in healthy donors. The PCR made use of 60 Vbeta and 13 Jbeta primers. Sequencing used immunoSEQ multiplex PCR; TCRdb keeps in-frame clones, though not all of them. The sample has 130,000 to 150,000 clones; under 90% are singletons. The sample consisted of PBMCs. All receptors come from a man aged 40-55 years in good health and CMV-seronegative.

The chain combines TRBV7-3 with TRBJ2-5; D is perhaps TRBD2 (6 bases). Germline V lookup: CDR1 SGHTA, CDR2 FQGTGA. There are 13 residues in the CDR3. Trimming shortened V by 5 bases and J by 2 bases, and 9 bases separated the two germline ends. The CDR3 nucleotides are TGTGCCAGCAGCCGTAGCGGACAAGAGACCCAGTACTTC. Its protein is CASSRSGQETQYF. The variable domain in full, completed from reference TRBV7-3 and TRBJ2-5, reads GAGVSQTPSNKVTEKGKYVELRCDPISGHTALYWYRQSLGQGPEFLIYFQGTGAADDSGLPNDRFFAVRPEGSVSTLKIQRTERGDSAVYLCASSRSGQETQYFGPGTRLLVL.

J is TRBJ1-2 and V is TRBV9, with 7 nucleotides matching TRBD1. Germline trimming cut 4 bases from V and 4 bases from J; bases unmatched to any gene: 7. Germline V gene lookup returns CDR1 SGDLS and CDR2 YYNGEE. The CDR3 length is 14 residues. CDR3 in amino acids: CASSPRDSSYGYTF. As DNA, the CDR3 is TGTGCCAGCAGCCCGCGGGACAGTTCCTATGGCTACACCTTC.

This rearrangement joins TRBV27 to TRBJ2-3, with 11 bases aligning to TRBD1. Germline CDR1 and CDR2: MNHEY and SMNVEV (reference sequence). The CDR3 has 15 residues. V gave up 5 bases and J gave up 3 bases; unmatched junction bases: 4. CDR3: CASSGGQGATDTQYF. DNA of the CDR3: TGTGCCAGCAGTGGCGGACAGGGGGCTACAGATACGCAGTATTTT.

The chain has TRBV6-5 and TRBJ1-6; no clear D. This CDR3 has 15 residues. Germline loops: CDR1 MNHEY, CDR2 SVGAGI. V lost 6 bases and J 6 bases, leaving 15 bases between the germline ends. CDR3 in DNA: TGTGCCAGCAGCATACAGCCAACCCGTAATTCACCCCTCCACTTT. Protein product: CASSIQPTRNSPLHF.

V is TRBV19 and J is TRBJ2-7; the D gene is possibly TRBD1 (5 bases). CDR1 is LNHDA and CDR2 is SQIVND in the germline V gene (reference sequence). V was trimmed by 4 bases and J by 5 bases, leaving 6 bases between them. The length of the CDR3 is 11 residues. The CDR3 loop is CASSTGNEQYF. CDR3 bases: TGTGCCAGTAGTACAGGGAACGAGCAGTACTTC.

This clone showed up just once. CDR3: CASSNEGRSYNEQFF. Here the CDR3 DNA reads TGTGCCAGTAGTAATGAGGGTCGCTCCTACAATGAGCAGTTCTTC. This chain links TRBV19 with TRBJ2-1; possible D gene TRBD2, 5 bases. The germline gives CDR1 LNHDA, CDR2 SQIVND (reference sequence). Trimming left V 4 bases short and J 0 bases short, with 10 bases between. The CDR3 extends over 15 amino acids.

The chain links TRBV30 to TRBJ2-1, with TRBD1 matching 9 bases. This CDR3 region has 15 residues. V was clipped by 0 bases and J by 1 base; unmatched bases: 1. CDR1 and CDR2 (germline): GTSNPN, SVGIG (reference sequence). The chain's CDR3 is CAWSVGTGSYNEQFF. For the CDR3, the DNA is TGTGCCTGGAGTGTCGGGACAGGGTCCTACAATGAGCAGTTCTTC.

DNA of the CDR3: TGTGCCAGCAGCTTAAGGGGAACAGGCCCTACCTACGAGCAGTACTTC. Its translation is CASSLRGTGPTYEQYF. The rearrangement joins TRBV11-2 to TRBJ2-7; TRBD1 might be the D (5 bases). Trimming cost V 2 bases and J 2 bases, with 16 bases left between them. From germline, CDR1 is SGHAT and CDR2 FQNNGV. The CDR3 runs 16 residues. The whole variable domain, remainder taken from reference TRBV11-2 and TRBJ2-7, is EAGVAQSPRYKIIEKRQSVAFWCNPISGHATLYWYQQILGQGPKLLIQFQNNGVVDDSQLPKDRFSAERLKGVDSTLKIQPAKLEDSAVYLCASSLRGTGPTYEQYFGPGTRLTVT.

This chain uses TRBV5-1 with TRBJ2-7, with 7 bases lining up with TRBD1. V dropped 4 bases and J dropped 5; count of bases not matched to a gene: 9. The CDR3 runs to 14 residues. Germline V gene lookup returns CDR1 SGHRS and CDR2 YFSETQ. CDR3 in DNA: TGCGCCAGCAGCGACGGACAGGCCTACAACGAGCAGTACTTC. Translated: CASSDGQAYNEQYF.

The J gene is TRBJ2-6, the V gene TRBV6-1; D uncertain. With 2 bases removed from V and 2 bases from J, the gap between germline ends came to 4 bases. Germline V CDR1 and CDR2: MNHNS, SASEGT. The CDR3 is 14 residues long. In DNA form, the CDR3 reads TGTGCCAGCAGTGAACTAACTGGGGCCAACGTCCTGACTTTC. It codes for CASSELTGANVLTF.

The rearrangement links TRBV5-1 to TRBJ1-5; D unresolved. CDR3 length equals 14 residues. Trimming took 0 bases from V and 3 from J, leaving 7 bases between them. Germline loops: CDR1 SGHRS, CDR2 YFSETQ. CDR3 sequence (DNA): TGCGCCAGCAGCTTGGGGGGAGACAATCAGCCCCAGCATTTT. This gives the protein CASSLGGDNQPQHF.

The rearrangement joins TRBV4-2 to TRBJ1-2; 9 bases are a match to TRBD1. Looked up from germline, CDR1 is LGHNA and CDR2 is YNFKEQ. This CDR3 has 15 residues. Trimming took 1 base from V and 4 from J; bases not matched to a gene: 4. The CDR3 nucleotides are TGTGCCAGCAGCCAAGTGGGACAGGGCGTCTATGGCTACACCTTC. Amino acid sequence: CASSQVGQGVYGYTF.

The gene calls are TRBV5-5 and TRBJ1-5; 7 nucleotides line up with TRBD1. Germline CDR1 reads SGHKS; CDR2 reads YYEKEE (reference sequence). The CDR3 is 14 residues long. The trim removed 4 bases at V and 7 bases at J, leaving 8 bases unmatched. The CDR3 loop is CASSKDRVGQPQHF. Written as DNA, the CDR3 is TGTGCCAGCAGCAAAGACAGGGTCGGGCAGCCCCAGCATTTT.

This clone was counted a few times. CDR3 residues: CATSRVSSGDSSYNSPLHF. Here the CDR3 DNA reads TGTGCCACCAGCAGAGTAAGCTCGGGAGATAGCTCCTATAATTCACCCCTCCACTTT. The rearrangement uses TRBV15 and TRBJ1-6; D not certain. The length of the CDR3 is 19 residues. The ends were cut back, 1 base at V and 0 bases at J, with 16 bases in the middle. Germline V gene lookup returns CDR1 LNHNV and CDR2 YYDKDF (reference sequence).

A word on this clone: Within the sample, other DNA sequences also encode this same CDR3. V usage is TRBV11-3 and J usage is TRBJ2-5; a possible D gene is TRBD2 (6 bases). The CDR3 covers 13 residues. Trimming pared 2 bases from V and 4 bases from J, leaving 8 bases between. Per the germline V gene, CDR1 is SGHNT and CDR2 is YENEEA. CDR3 amino acids: CASSLLGGETQYF. The CDR3 nucleotides read TGTGCCAGCAGCTTATTGGGGGGAGAGACCCAGTACTTC.

V and J are TRBV29-1 and TRBJ1-1, with a tentative D call TRBD1 (5 bases). This CDR3 region has 13 residues. The V and J ends lost 6 bases and 3 bases respectively, with 14 bases between them. Germline loops: CDR1 SQVTM, CDR2 ANQGSEA. In DNA form, the CDR3 reads TGCAGCGTCGCGGACGGGGGGTACACTGAAGCTTTCTTT. Translating it yields CSVADGGYTEAFF.

V usage is TRBV7-9 and J usage is TRBJ2-1; no definite D call. Trimming took off 5 bases at V and 6 bases at J, with 8 bases between the two ends. CDR3 length: 12 amino acids. Germline-derived CDR1 and CDR2 are SEHNR and FQNEAQ (reference sequence). The CDR3 protein is CASSILGNEQFF. Written as DNA, the CDR3 is TGTGCCAGCAGCATTCTCGGCAATGAGCAGTTCTTC. The complete variable domain, with remaining parts taken from reference TRBV7-9 and TRBJ2-1, reads DTGVSQNPRHKITKRGQNVTFRCDPISEHNRLYWYRQTLGQGPEFLTYFQNEAQLEKSRLLSDRFSAERPKGSFSTLEIQRTEQGDSAMYLCASSILGNEQFFGPGTRLTVL.

The chain couples TRBV7-8 to TRBJ2-3, with 10 bases lining up with TRBD2. CDR3 length: 16 residues. V was clipped by 5 bases and J by 4 bases; unmatched bases: 9. Looked up from germline, CDR1 is SGHVS and CDR2 is FQNEAQ. The chain's CDR3 is CASSAWGLARADTQYF. CDR3 bases: TGTGCCAGCAGCGCGTGGGGACTAGCGAGGGCAGATACGCAGTATTTT.

This clone occurred many times. The rearrangement uses TRBV19 and TRBJ1-1; D possibly corresponds to TRBD1 (5 bases). Germline loops: CDR1 LNHDA, CDR2 SQIVND (reference sequence). This CDR3 has 13 amino acids. V lost 6 bases to trimming and J lost 4 bases, with 12 bases between them. The CDR3 is CASRSGSGTEAFF. In nucleotides, the CDR3 is TGTGCCAGTAGATCAGGGTCGGGCACTGAAGCTTTCTTT.

To note about this clone: The junction shows a germline mismatch at one end, possibly a read error. J is TRBJ2-5 and V is TRBV29-1, with a possible D match to TRBD1 (6 bases). The CDR3 contains 12 residues. CDR1 and CDR2 (germline): SQVTM, ANQGSEA. The CDR3 spells CTVGQGQETQYF. CDR3 sequence (DNA): TGCACCGTTGGCCAGGGGCAAGAGACCCAGTACTTC.

The gene calls are TRBV6-5 and TRBJ1-5, with D tentatively TRBD1 (6 bases). The germline gives CDR1 MNHEY, CDR2 SVGAGI. V was shortened by 0 bases and J by 3 bases, with 9 bases between the two germline ends. The CDR3 totals 15 residues. The CDR3 coding sequence is TGTGCCAGCAGTTACTCCCGGGACAACAATCAGCCCCAGCATTTT. It codes for CASSYSRDNNQPQHF.

The chain links TRBV6-5 to TRBJ2-7; the D gene is possibly TRBD1 (6 bases). The CDR3 runs to 14 residues. CDR1 MNHEY and CDR2 SVGAGI come from the germline V gene. Trimming shortened V by 2 bases and J by 0 bases, and 8 bases separated the two germline ends. As DNA, the CDR3 is TGTGCCAGCAGTTACCTAGGGGGCTCCTACGAGCAGTACTTC. The encoded protein is CASSYLGGSYEQYF.

The chain joins TRBV12-5 to TRBJ2-6, with unresolved D. V shed 2 bases and J shed 0 bases, with 5 bases lying between them. The germline CDR1 and CDR2 sequences are LGHNT and FRNRAP. CDR3 length: 15 amino acids. The DNA of the CDR3 is TGTGCTAGTGGTTTGTACGGCTCTGGGGCCAACGTCCTGACTTTC. It codes for CASGLYGSGANVLTF.